Listed below are T cell receptor beta chains from one sample, sequenced in a study of technical replicates of blood from a few donors. Measured with immunoSEQ multiplex PCR; TCRdb has only the in-frame clones, and not every one. The sample holds about 88,000 clones, roughly 90% seen once. The sequencing sample was made of T cells isolated from PBMCs. The receptors come from a human donor in good health. CDR3s include the opening cysteine and the closing phenylalanine or tryptophan. A D gene is named only where the DNA matches it firmly.

>TRBD1|TRBJ2-1|TRBV13
TGTGCCAGCAGCTTCCGGGACAGGGAGTACAATGAGCAGTTCTTC
CASSFRDREYNEQFF
>.|TRBJ2-7|TRBV5-4
TGTGCCAGCAGCTTCATGGGGGCGAACGAGCAGTACTTC
CASSFMGANEQYF
>.|TRBJ2-1|TRBV5-5
TGTGCCAGCAGCACGACGTGGGGGGAATATGAGCAGTTCTTC
CASSTTWGEYEQFF
>.|TRBJ1-4|TRBV30
TGTGCCTGGAGTGTAGGGGTCAACAATGGTGAAAAACTGTTTTTT
CAWSVGVNNGEKLFF
>TRBD1|TRBJ1-5|TRBV4-1
TGCGCCAGCAGGCGGACAGGGGGCAAGGATCAGCCCCAGCATTTT
CASRRTGGKDQPQHF
>TRBD1|TRBJ2-7|TRBV28
TGTGCCAGCAGTCGCCGGACAGGGCGAGGTGACTACGAGCAGTACTTC
CASSRRTGRGDYEQYF
>.|TRBJ2-5|TRBV2
TGTGCCAGCAGTCCCCGGAGCCAAGAGACCCAGTACTTC
CASSPRSQETQYF
>TRBD2|TRBJ2-1|TRBV30
TGTGCCTGGAGTGAACTAGCGGGGCGGGAGTTCTTC
CAWSELAGREFF
>.|TRBJ2-1|TRBV5-4
TGTGCCAGCAGCATAGGGGCGGGGAGCTCCTACAATGAGCAGTTCTTC
CASSIGAGSSYNEQFF
>.|TRBJ1-1|TRBV18
TGTGCCAGCTCATACCCCCCCACGACAGACATGAACACTGAAGCTTTCTTT
CASSYPPTTDMNTEAFF
>.|TRBJ2-1|TRBV5-4
TGTGCCAGCAGTCATTTAGCGGAGTCCTACAATGAGCAGTTCTTC
CASSHLAESYNEQFF
>.|TRBJ2-1|TRBV13
TGTGCCAGCAGTTTAAGGGGTGTGGAACTCTTAGCTGGTGAGCAGTTCTTC
CASSLRGVELLAGEQFF
>TRBD2|TRBJ2-2|TRBV25-1
TGTGCCAGCAGTGAACTAGCGGGGCCGGCCGGGGAGCTGTTTTTT
CASSELAGPAGELFF
>.|TRBJ2-4|TRBV29-1
TGCAGCGTCCTACTCCTTTTCCAAAACATTCAGTACTTC
CSVLLLFQNIQYF
>.|TRBJ2-3|TRBV11-3
TGTGCCAGCAGCTTAGCGGGGTCGGCCAGCACAGATACGCAGTATTTT
CASSLAGSASTDTQYF
>TRBD1|TRBJ1-2|TRBV25-1
TGTGCCAGCAGTGAACAAGGACAGGGCGGCTATGGCTACACCTTC
CASSEQGQGGYGYTF